These T cell receptor beta chains were read from a single sample in a study of radiation and T cells in renal cell carcinoma. Profiled with immunoSEQ multiplex PCR; TCRdb holds only in-frame clones, not every one. The top ten hold approximately 12% of the sample, which has just over 150,000 clones, 87% seen once. The sample in question was blood, obtained from a patient whose treatment included radiotherapy and nephrectomy. The receptors were gathered from a woman aged 50 to 60 with renal cell carcinoma. The CDR3 runs from the conserved cysteine through the conserved F or W. A D gene is named only where the DNA matches it firmly. Clone size, where shown, is once, few, many, or a class for clones that have expanded.

D gene,J gene,clone size,V gene,CDR3 DNA,CDR3 protein
-,TRBJ2-1,-,TRBV29-1,TGCAGCGTATACAGTGGATACAATGAGCAGTTCTTC,CSVYSGYNEQFF
TRBD1,TRBJ1-5,-,TRBV5-6,TGTGCCAGCAGCTCGACAGGGAGCAATCAGCCCCAGCATTTT,CASSSTGSNQPQHF
TRBD1,TRBJ2-1,-,TRBV4-1,TGCGCCAGCAGCCGTCCGGGACAGGGGGCGTATGAACCCGAGTTCTTC,CASSRPGQGAYEPEFF
TRBD1,TRBJ2-7,-,TRBV7-2,TGTGCCAGCAGCACCCAAGACAGGGGCAACTCCTACGAGCAGTACTTC,CASSTQDRGNSYEQYF
-,TRBJ1-1,few,TRBV19,TGTGCCAGCAACTTAGGCACTGAAGCTTTCTTT,CASNLGTEAFF
-,TRBJ1-6,once,TRBV7-9,TGTGCCAGCAGCTTTCCCGGACGCGTTCGGGTCGAGGAATCACCCCTCCACTTT,CASSFPGRVRVEESPLHF
-,TRBJ1-2,-,TRBV10-2,TGCGCCAGCAGTGAGAGGGGAAGCGGTAGCTATGGCTACACCTTC,CASSERGSGSYGYTF
TRBD1,TRBJ2-1,-,TRBV10-2,TGCGCCAGCAAGGGACAGGGCGCCTACAATGAGCAGTTCTTC,CASKGQGAYNEQFF
-,TRBJ2-7,-,TRBV7-8,TGTGCCAGCAGCTTAGGGTCGCTTTTCGAGCAGTACTTC,CASSLGSLFEQYF
-,TRBJ2-1,-,TRBV4-3,TGCGCCAGCAGCCTCTATGCGGGGGAGCAGTTCTTC,CASSLYAGEQFF
-,TRBJ2-1,-,TRBV6-6,TGTGCCAGCAGTTCAGGGACCAACTACAATGAGCAGTTCTTC,CASSSGTNYNEQFF
-,TRBJ1-2,once,TRBV15,TGTGCCACCAGCTGGGGGCGGGGGGCGGACTATGGCTACACCTTC,CATSWGRGADYGYTF
-,TRBJ1-1,-,TRBV2,TGTGCCAGCACCCGAGGGGTACTGAACACTGAAGCTTTCTTT,CASTRGVLNTEAFF
-,TRBJ1-4,-,TRBV5-4,TGTGCCAGCAGCTTGGATATTGGGTCCCGAGAAAAACTGTTTTTT,CASSLDIGSREKLFF
-,TRBJ2-7,-,TRBV7-2,TGTGCCAGCAGCTTAGCGAACACCCCCTACGAGCAGTACTTC,CASSLANTPYEQYF
-,TRBJ1-3,-,TRBV19,TGTGCCAGTAGTTCAGGGACCTCTGGAAACACCATATATTTT,CASSSGTSGNTIYF
TRBD1,TRBJ2-5,-,TRBV11-2,TGTGCCAGCAGCTTAGCGGGACAGGGCCAAGAGACCCAGTACTTC,CASSLAGQGQETQYF
-,TRBJ2-1,-,TRBV14,TGTGCCAGCAGCCTTCCAAGCGGGGAGCAGTTCTTC,CASSLPSGEQFF
-,TRBJ1-3,-,TRBV7-9,TGTGCCAGCAGCCAACCCCGGGGGCAGGGAAACACCATATATTTT,CASSQPRGQGNTIYF
-,TRBJ1-6,-,TRBV5-5,TGTGCCAGCAGCTTGGCCAGTTCCGAATTTTCACCCCTCCACTTT,CASSLASSEFSPLHF
-,TRBJ1-3,-,TRBV6-6,TGTGCCAGCAGTCGGGACCTGGGAAACACCATATATTTT,CASSRDLGNTIYF
-,TRBJ2-6,-,TRBV5-4,TGTGCCAGCAGCTTGGGAACCTCTGGGGCCAACGTCCTGACTTTC,CASSLGTSGANVLTF
TRBD1,TRBJ1-6,-,TRBV12-5,TGTGCTAGTGGCCGATCGGACAGGGTCTCACCCCTCCACTTT,CASGRSDRVSPLHF
-,TRBJ2-7,-,TRBV4-3,TGCGCCAGCAGCCAATCCCCCTCCTACGAGCAGTACTTC,CASSQSPSYEQYF
-,TRBJ2-1,-,TRBV11-1,TGTGCCAGCAGCACCCGGAGGAACAATGAGCAGTTCTTC,CASSTRRNNEQFF
-,TRBJ2-7,-,TRBV4-2,TGTGCCAGCAGCCAAGTCCTGCTGAGCTCCTACGAGCAGTACTTC,CASSQVLLSSYEQYF
-,TRBJ2-5,-,TRBV5-1,TGCGCCAGCAGCTTCGCGGCAGGCGCTCCCGACCAGTACTTC,CASSFAAGAPDQYF
-,TRBJ1-5,few,TRBV5-5,TGTGCCAGCAGTACAGGGTCCAATCAGCCCCAGCATTTT,CASSTGSNQPQHF
TRBD1,TRBJ1-1,-,TRBV11-2,TGTGCCAGCAGCTTAGGCAGGGGGGTAGTGACTGAAGCTTTCTTT,CASSLGRGVVTEAFF
TRBD1,TRBJ2-7,-,TRBV6-1,TGTGCCAGCAGTCCCCGACAGGGGGCTACTAGCGAGCAGTACTTC,CASSPRQGATSEQYF
-,TRBJ2-7,-,TRBV29-1,TGCAGCGTTGAAGACGCTGCCTACGAGCAGTACTTC,CSVEDAAYEQYF
TRBD2,TRBJ2-7,-,TRBV15,TGTGCCACCAGCAGAGACCTCTTTGGGGGGGACCACGAGCAGTACTTC,CATSRDLFGGDHEQYF
-,TRBJ1-5,-,TRBV19,TGTGCCAGTATTCAGGACCCCAATCAGCCCCAGCATTTT,CASIQDPNQPQHF
TRBD1,TRBJ1-2,-,TRBV5-1,TGCGCCAGCAGCTCGACCGGGACAGGGGGCTCCCGTGCCTATGGCTACACCTTC,CASSSTGTGGSRAYGYTF
-,TRBJ2-7,-,TRBV6-1,TGTGCCAGCACCCTAAATCGTCTTAGCTCCTACGAGCAGTACTTC,CASTLNRLSSYEQYF
TRBD2,TRBJ2-2,-,TRBV25-1,TGTGCCAGCAGTGACCCGGGACTAGCGGGGTCCGGGGAGCTGTTTTTT,CASSDPGLAGSGELFF
TRBD1,TRBJ2-2,-,TRBV5-6,TGTGCCAGCAGCTTGGCCGGGGACAGGGTGGGCACCGGGGAGCTGTTTTTT,CASSLAGDRVGTGELFF
TRBD1,TRBJ2-7,-,TRBV5-4,TGTGCCAGCAGCTCCATCTACAAGACAGGGGAAAGCTACGAGCAGTACTTC,CASSSIYKTGESYEQYF
TRBD1,TRBJ2-1,-,TRBV30,TGTGCCTGGAGTGTACTTTCGGGCGACAGGGGGGTTTGGGAGCAGTTCTTC,CAWSVLSGDRGVWEQFF
-,TRBJ1-1,few,TRBV5-1,TGCGCCAGCAGCCGAGGCACGACGAACACTGAAGCTTTCTTT,CASSRGTTNTEAFF